What follows describes a single T cell receptor beta chain. These data belong to a study of control samples from healthy donors and cancer patients. Using immunoSEQ multiplex PCR, the repertoire was profiled, and TCRdb retains in-frame clones only, with some absent. The repertoire consists of some 160,000 clones, with roughly 90% occurring once and the leading ten covering 0.68%. This CDR3 is built from 15 residues. In germline, CDR1 is GTSNPN, CDR2 SVGIG (reference sequence). V lost 3 bases, J lost 9 bases, and 9 bases stayed unmatched. Material: blood. The genes are TRBV30 and TRBJ1-6; 9 nucleotides align to TRBD1. This TCR came from a woman aged 25 to 39 in good health. CDR3 sequence: CAWSRTTGGGSPLHF. In nucleotides, the CDR3 is TGTGCCTGGAGCCGAACGACAGGGGGAGGTTCACCCCTCCACTTT.